This passage covers 14 T cell receptor beta chains from one sample sequenced in a study of CD8 T cells in ankylosing spondylitis. No antigens are known for them. TCRdb reprocessed the 5' RACE reads with MiXCR, giving one entry per CDR3 protein. Here the sample spans 750,000 to 850,000 distinct CDR3 sequences, about 11% being singletons. Whole-study results and caveats: A motif in TCR beta, a set of roughly eight highly homologous variants, appeared characteristic of ankylosing spondylitis blood.

Sample: blood, either unsorted or a sorted T cell fraction (not recorded which). Receptors were obtained from a male donor with ankylosing spondylitis.

This clonotype was seen a few times. The chain carries TRBV6-2 or TRBV6-3 and TRBJ1-1, with a weak D call TRBD1 (6 bases). From germline, CDR1 is MNHEY and CDR2 SVGEGT. V lost 6 bases to trimming and J lost 3 bases, with 17 bases between them. The CDR3 loop spans 15 amino acids. The CDR3 is CASRFTGTPYTEAFF. CDR3 coding DNA: TGTGCCAGCAGGTTTACCGGGACACCATACACTGAAGCTTTCTTT.

This clonotype has more than one count but fewer than ten. This chain uses TRBV20-1 with TRBJ2-3; D is unclear. The V end lost 5 bases, the J end lost 4 bases, and 7 bases lay between the germline ends. Germline V CDR1 and CDR2: DFQATT, SNEGSKA (reference sequence). CDR3 length: 11 amino acids. This CDR3 reads CSAPTADTQYF. In DNA form, the CDR3 reads TGCAGTGCTCCGACGGCAGATACGCAGTATTTT.

V and J are TRBV12-3 or TRBV12-4 and TRBJ2-5; tentatively, D is TRBD2 (6 bases). V was shortened by 8 bases and J by 2 bases, with 21 bases between the two germline ends. The CDR3 runs to 16 residues. DNA for the CDR3: TGTGCCAGCTCCTCTCGGGCGGGGTCGGGGCAAGAGACCCAGTACTTC. Amino acids: CASSSRAGSGQETQYF.

This clonotype has just a few counts. The chain carries TRBV4-3 and TRBJ1-3; tentative D call: TRBD1 (5 bases). There are 16 residues in the CDR3. V lost 4 bases to trimming and J lost 0 bases, with 13 bases between them. CDR1 is LGHNA, CDR2 YSLEER, per germline. CDR3 residues: CASSPSWGSSGNTIYF. The CDR3 DNA is TGCGCCAGCAGCCCGAGTTGGGGGTCCTCTGGAAACACCATATATTTT.

This clonotype was recorded a few times. The gene calls are TRBV10-3 and TRBJ1-5, with D hard to call. V was pared by 4 bases and J by 3 bases, with 10 bases between. CDR3 length equals 14 residues. CDR1 and CDR2 (germline): ENHRY, SYGVKD. Here the CDR3 reads CAISGGRHNQPQHF. CDR3 coding DNA: TGTGCCATCAGTGGAGGGCGGCACAATCAGCCCCAGCATTTT.

This chain links TRBV7-8 with TRBJ2-1, with D possibly matching TRBD1 (5 bases). There are 16 residues in the CDR3. Per the germline V gene, CDR1 is SGHVS and CDR2 is FQNEAQ. Trimming shortened V by 5 bases and J by 5 bases, and 19 bases separated the two germline ends. The CDR3 nucleotides read TGTGCCAGCAGCCCAGGGTTAGTCTCGAAAAACAATGAGCAGTTCTTC. Protein sequence: CASSPGLVSKNNEQFF.

Many counts were recorded for this clonotype. The rearrangement uses TRBV29-1 and TRBJ1-4, with 8 bases fitting TRBD1. The germline CDR1 and CDR2 sequences are SQVTM and ANQGSEA. CDR3 length: 12 residues. Germline trimming cut 6 bases from V and 10 bases from J; bases unmatched to any gene: 7. The CDR3 protein is CSVLDRGGKLFF. CDR3 sequence (DNA): TGCAGCGTCCTAGACAGGGGCGGAAAACTGTTTTTT.

The chain joins TRBV5-5 to TRBJ1-1; 7 bases align to TRBD1. CDR3 length equals 14 residues. From germline, CDR1 is SGHKS and CDR2 YYEKEE (reference sequence). Trimming cost V 5 bases and J 5 bases; bases outside gene matches: 9. Here the CDR3 reads CASSRQGQGTEAFF. Written as DNA, the CDR3 is TGTGCCAGCAGTCGACAGGGACAAGGGACTGAAGCTTTCTTT.

This clonotype was seen only a few times. This chain connects TRBV20-1 to TRBJ1-2, with D uncertain. This CDR3 has 13 residues. Germline CDR1 DFQATT, CDR2 SNEGSKA (reference sequence). V dropped 3 bases and J dropped 4 bases, with 12 bases sitting between them. The CDR3 reads CSASTGYGYGYTF. CDR3 sequence (DNA): TGCAGTGCTAGTACGGGATACGGCTATGGCTACACCTTC.

Only a few counts were recorded for this clonotype. This sequence joins TRBV20-1 and TRBJ2-2, with D possibly TRBD1 on 6 matching bases. The CDR3 contains 13 residues. Germline CDR1 is DFQATT and CDR2 is SNEGSKA (reference sequence). The V end lost 3 bases, the J end lost 7 bases, and 12 bases lay between the germline ends. CDR3 sequence: CSASERQVGELFF. CDR3 DNA sequence: TGCAGTGCTAGTGAACGACAGGTCGGGGAGCTGTTTTTT.

The rearrangement uses TRBV7-2 and TRBJ2-1; TRBD2 aligns across 7 bases. Trimming removed 6 bases from V and 10 bases from J; junction bases left unmatched: 9. Germline V gene data show CDR1 as SGHTA and CDR2 as FQGNSA. The CDR3 has 13 amino acids. CDR3 loop: CASREVQGGEQFF. Written as DNA, the CDR3 is TGTGCCAGCAGGGAAGTTCAGGGAGGGGAGCAGTTCTTC.

The rearrangement joins TRBV20-1 to TRBJ2-4; D may be TRBD1 or TRBD2 (5 bases each). The CDR3 spans 13 residues. V dropped 5 bases and J dropped 4 bases, with 12 bases sitting between them. Germline CDR1 is DFQATT and CDR2 is SNEGSKA (reference sequence). CDR3: CSAYSGAKNIQYF. CDR3 DNA sequence: TGCAGTGCTTATTCCGGGGCGAAAAACATTCAGTACTTC.

The chain recombines TRBV20-1 with TRBJ2-3, with D uncertain. Germline CDR1 and CDR2: DFQATT and SNEGSKA (reference sequence). V was pared by 2 bases and J by 5 bases, with 11 bases between. This CDR3 spans 13 amino acids. CDR3 residues: CSARRLHKDTQYF. The CDR3 nucleotides are TGCAGTGCTAGACGCCTCCACAAAGATACGCAGTATTTT.

This clonotype has just a few counts. The J gene is TRBJ2-6, the V gene TRBV10-2, with D hard to call. Trimming stripped 7 bases from V and 2 bases from J, with 9 bases between. The CDR3 is made up of 14 amino acids. Germline loops: CDR1 WSHSY, CDR2 SAAADI. CDR3 nucleotide sequence: TGCGCCAGCACAAGGCGAGCTGGGGCCAACGTCCTGACTTTC. It encodes CASTRRAGANVLTF.